Listed below are T cell receptor beta chains from one sample, sequenced in a study of shared clonotypes between healthy human individuals. The table came from immunoSEQ multiplex PCR; TCRdb's copy has only in-frame clones and leaves some out. Of roughly 1 million clones listed, about 75% were seen once; the top ten hold approximately 1.5%. Sequencing input: memory CD4+ T cells sorted from blood. The receptors were sampled from a man between 18 and 35 years old in good health. Both conserved end residues are part of each CDR3. A D gene is named only where the DNA matches it firmly. Size is omitted from some rows. Given values are once, few, many or a class for expanded clones.

J	D	V	size	CDR3	DNA
TRBJ2-7	.	TRBV19	once	CASSRDRAATYEQYF	TGTGCCAGTAGCCGTGACCGGGCCGCAACCTACGAGCAGTACTTC
TRBJ1-2	TRBD1	TRBV11-2	few	CASSLGTGKTNYGYTF	TGTGCCAGCAGCTTAGGGACAGGAAAGACTAACTATGGCTACACCTTC
TRBJ2-3	TRBD2	TRBV14	.	CASSHPISSGDTDTQYF	TGTGCCAGCAGCCACCCTATAAGTAGCGGGGACACAGATACGCAGTATTTT
TRBJ2-3	.	TRBV5-5	.	CASSSQAPHSTDTQYF	TGTGCCAGCAGCTCCCAGGCCCCACATAGCACAGATACGCAGTATTTT
TRBJ2-2	TRBD1	TRBV5-4	once	CASRGQGTGELFF	TGTGCCAGCAGGGGACAGGGGACCGGGGAGCTGTTTTTT
TRBJ1-1	TRBD1	TRBV9	.	CASSDRGRVTEAFF	TGTGCCAGCAGTGACAGGGGGCGAGTCACTGAAGCTTTCTTT
TRBJ2-1	TRBD2	TRBV10-3	.	CAISDRGRAYNEQFF	TGTGCCATCAGTGATAGAGGGAGGGCCTACAATGAGCAGTTCTTC
TRBJ2-5	.	TRBV7-9	.	CASSPREGQPPGTQYF	TGTGCCAGCAGCCCGAGGGAGGGACAGCCCCCAGGGACCCAGTACTTC
TRBJ2-7	.	TRBV18	.	CASSDSYEQYF	TGTGCCAGCTCGGACTCCTACGAGCAGTACTTC
TRBJ2-3	.	TRBV7-2	.	CASSLVGIQSTDTQYF	TGTGCCAGCAGCTTAGTTGGTATTCAAAGCACAGATACGCAGTATTTT
TRBJ2-2	.	TRBV30	.	CAWSVDRRNTGELFF	TGTGCCTGGAGTGTAGACAGGAGAAACACCGGGGAGCTGTTTTTT
TRBJ2-1	TRBD1	TRBV6-1	.	CASVETGGYNEQFF	TGTGCCAGCGTTGAGACAGGGGGCTACAATGAGCAGTTCTTC
TRBJ1-6	.	TRBV27	.	CASRTSDFSYNSPLHF	TGTGCCAGCAGGACGTCGGATTTCTCCTATAATTCACCCCTCCACTTT
TRBJ2-7	TRBD2	TRBV10-1	.	CASSERASGSSEQYF	TGCGCCAGCAGTGAGAGGGCTAGCGGGAGTAGCGAGCAGTACTTC